These 22 T cell receptor beta chains share one sample of origin, sequenced in a study of T cell responses to AZD1222 COVID-19 vaccine. Clones were read by immunoSEQ multiplex PCR, and TCRdb kept only the in-frame ones, dropping some. This table holds roughly 160,000 clones, roughly nine tenths found once. The sequencing here drew on peripheral blood, taken on day 0 of AZD1222 vaccination. The receptors stem from an adult in good health.

This clone has a single count. V usage is TRBV19 and J usage is TRBJ1-1; D gene unclear. CDR3 length equals 14 residues. Germline loops: CDR1 LNHDA, CDR2 SQIVND (reference sequence). V lost 7 bases and J lost 2, with 14 bases in between. CDR3 DNA sequence: TGTGCCAGTACCCCCGTTTCCAGAAACACTGAAGCTTTCTTT. Its protein is CASTPVSRNTEAFF.

The chain combines TRBV11-3 with TRBJ2-1; 10 bases align to TRBD2. The CDR3 covers 15 residues. V lost 1 base to trimming and J lost 7 bases; unmatched junction nucleotides: 4. Germline lookup yields CDR1 SGHNT and CDR2 YENEEA. The CDR3: CASSLGAGGPNEQFF. The CDR3 region has the DNA TGTGCCAGCAGCTTAGGAGCGGGAGGGCCTAATGAGCAGTTCTTC.

This chain joins TRBV19 and TRBJ2-1; no reliable D call. CDR3 length: 13 residues. Trimming pared 6 bases from V and 0 bases from J, leaving 6 bases between. Germline V CDR1 and CDR2: LNHDA, SQIVND (reference sequence). CDR3 region: CASSASSYNEQFF. The CDR3 DNA reads TGTGCCAGTAGCGCGAGCTCCTACAATGAGCAGTTCTTC.

V gene TRBV4-3 combines with J gene TRBJ2-1, with 14 bases aligning to TRBD2. The CDR3 extends over 17 amino acids. Germline CDR1 reads LGHNA; CDR2 reads YSLEER. J was trimmed by 7 bases and V by 0 bases; bases with no gene match: 5. The CDR3 DNA follows: TGCGCCAGCAGCCAAGATCCGGGACTAGCGGGAGTAAATGAGCAGTTCTTC. Translating gives CASSQDPGLAGVNEQFF.

This chain uses TRBV19 with TRBJ2-7, with TRBD2 matching 8 bases. Trimming cost V 8 bases and J 6 bases; bases outside gene matches: 6. The CDR3 runs to 12 residues. Germline CDR1 is LNHDA and CDR2 is SQIVND (reference sequence). The CDR3 DNA reads TGTGCCAGTGCTTCCGGGGGGGGCGAGCAGTACTTC. The encoded protein is CASASGGGEQYF.

The genes are TRBV15 and TRBJ2-1, with D maybe TRBD2 (6 bases). Trimming stripped 6 bases from V and 4 bases from J, with 16 bases between. The CDR3 loop spans 15 amino acids. In germline, CDR1 is LNHNV, CDR2 YYDKDF (reference sequence). The CDR3 nucleotides read TGTGCCACCAGGGAGAGCGGGCGGTCATACAATGAGCAGTTCTTC. Translated: CATRESGRSYNEQFF. The complete variable domain, with remaining parts taken from reference TRBV15 and TRBJ2-1, reads DAMVIQNPRYQVTQFGKPVTLSCSQTLNHNVMYWYQQKSSQAPKLLFHYYDKDFNNEADTPDNFQSRRPNTSFCFLDIRSPGLGDTAMYLCATRESGRSYNEQFFGPGTRLTVL.

V gene TRBV7-2 combines with J gene TRBJ2-7, with TRBD2 matching 10 bases. This CDR3 contains 15 residues. From germline, CDR1 is SGHTA and CDR2 FQGNSA. CDR3 sequence: CATKAGAGGLIEQYF. Here the CDR3 DNA reads TGTGCTACTAAAGCGGGAGCGGGGGGGCTAATCGAGCAGTACTTC.

J is TRBJ1-4 and V is TRBV27; possibly TRBD1 for D (6 bases). Germline lookup yields CDR1 MNHEY and CDR2 SMNVEV (reference sequence). V lost 3 bases to trimming and J lost 8 bases, with 10 bases between them. The CDR3 consists of 13 residues. CDR3: CASSFGTGEKLFF. Here the CDR3 DNA reads TGTGCCAGCAGTTTCGGCACAGGGGAAAAACTGTTTTTT.

This chain uses TRBV11-2 with TRBJ2-2; D call uncertain. The CDR3 extends over 12 amino acids. V lost 4 bases and J 5 bases, leaving 5 bases between the germline ends. Germline V lookup: CDR1 SGHAT, CDR2 FQNNGV. The CDR3 loop reads CASSYGTGELFF. The CDR3 region has the DNA TGTGCCAGCAGCTACGGTACCGGGGAGCTGTTTTTT.

This sequence joins TRBV5-4 and TRBJ1-2; 8 bases map to TRBD1. Unmatched junction bases numbered 5, after V lost 2 bases and J lost 2 bases. The CDR3 has 15 amino acids. Germline CDR1 and CDR2: SGHNT and YYREEE (reference sequence). The CDR3 region is CASSFGTGINYGYTF. In DNA form, the CDR3 reads TGTGCCAGCAGCTTTGGGACAGGAATAAACTATGGCTACACCTTC.

V is TRBV6-5 and J is TRBJ1-1; D is ambiguous. This CDR3 has 13 residues. V was shortened by 5 bases and J by 1 base, with 8 bases between the two germline ends. Germline V gene lookup returns CDR1 MNHEY and CDR2 SVGAGI. CDR3 sequence: CASSRKPNTEAFF. The CDR3 coding sequence is TGTGCCAGCAGTCGAAAGCCGAACACTGAAGCTTTCTTT.

The chain combines TRBV19 with TRBJ2-3, with 12 bases identical to TRBD2. V lost 6 bases to trimming and J lost 1 base; unmatched junction nucleotides: 5. CDR3 length: 16 amino acids. In germline, CDR1 is LNHDA, CDR2 SQIVND (reference sequence). CDR3 DNA sequence: TGTGCCAGTAGAACGACTAGCGGGAGCGGCACAGATACGCAGTATTTT. Protein sequence: CASRTTSGSGTDTQYF.

V gene TRBV9 combines with J gene TRBJ1-3; perhaps TRBD1 as D (6 bases). The germline CDR1 and CDR2 sequences are SGDLS and YYNGEE. The V end lost 3 bases, the J end lost 1 base, and 11 bases lay between the germline ends. CDR3 length: 15 residues. The CDR3 protein is CASSGSRGSGNTIYF. In DNA, the CDR3 is TGTGCCAGCAGCGGGTCCAGGGGATCTGGAAACACCATATATTTT.

The chain joins TRBV4-3 to TRBJ1-1; TRBD1 might be the D (5 bases). Trimming shortened V by 0 bases and J by 3 bases, and 11 bases separated the two germline ends. This CDR3 has 15 amino acids. The V gene's germline CDR1 is LGHNA and CDR2 YSLEER. CDR3: CASSQDLGRDTEAFF. CDR3 DNA sequence: TGCGCCAGCAGCCAAGATCTGGGCAGGGACACTGAAGCTTTCTTT.

The chain is built from TRBV7-2 and TRBJ2-3; 9 bases agree with TRBD2. The CDR3 runs 17 residues. Germline CDR1 SGHTA, CDR2 FQGNSA. V trimming: 1 base; J trimming: 4 bases; junction bases outside the gene matches: 9. CDR3 in amino acids: CASSLGGRGGAPDTQYF. The CDR3, as DNA: TGTGCCAGCAGCTTAGGAGGGCGCGGGGGGGCCCCAGATACGCAGTATTTT.

The CDR3 DNA sequence: TGTGCCAGCAGTTTCGGAAGCAATCAGCCCCAGCATTTT. This sequence encodes CASSFGSNQPQHF. The chain carries TRBV28 and TRBJ1-5, with D unresolved. The CDR3 loop spans 13 amino acids. Trimming cost V 3 bases and J 1 base, with 4 bases left between them. CDR1 and CDR2 from the germline V gene are MDHEN and SYDVKM.

This clone was observed a few times. J is TRBJ2-7 and V is TRBV29-1, with D unclear. Per germline, CDR1 SQVTM and CDR2 ANQGSEA. This CDR3 has 10 amino acids. The V gene lost 8 bases and the J gene lost 5 bases, with 10 bases spanning the gap. In nucleotides, the CDR3 is TGCAGCCTCTATATCGACGAGCAGTACTTC. Translating gives CSLYIDEQYF.

V usage is TRBV27 and J usage is TRBJ2-7; D is possibly TRBD2 (5 bases). CDR3 length equals 16 residues. The V gene lost 4 bases and the J gene lost 0 bases, with 16 bases spanning the gap. Germline V gene sequence: CDR1 MNHEY, CDR2 SMNVEV (reference sequence). CDR3 DNA sequence: TGTGCCAGCAGTTCGCCGAGGACTGGGAGCTCCTACGAGCAGTACTTC. Protein sequence: CASSSPRTGSSYEQYF.

This chain connects TRBV7-2 to TRBJ2-1; 11 bases agree with TRBD2. CDR1 is SGHTA and CDR2 is FQGNSA in the germline V gene. Trimming removed 2 bases from V and 7 bases from J; junction bases left unmatched: 13. The CDR3 totals 18 residues. The CDR3: CASSLRFGTSGRSNEQFF. The CDR3 DNA reads TGTGCCAGCAGCTTAAGGTTCGGAACTAGCGGGAGAAGTAATGAGCAGTTCTTC.

The rearrangement uses TRBV7-9 and TRBJ1-5; TRBD1 might be the D (5 bases). Germline CDR1 is SEHNR and CDR2 is FQNEAQ (reference sequence). The CDR3 loop spans 14 amino acids. Trimming removed 5 bases at V and 2 bases at J, with 10 bases between. CDR3 nucleotide sequence: TGTGCCAGCAGCCTAGACAGCCGCAATCAGCCCCAGCATTTT. Protein: CASSLDSRNQPQHF.

The CDR3 nucleotides read TGTGCCAGCAGCTCCGGACGTGGGCTCACCGGGGAGCTGTTTTTT. As protein: CASSSGRGLTGELFF. The genes are TRBV7-2 and TRBJ2-2; D is ambiguous. Germline V gene sequence: CDR1 SGHTA, CDR2 FQGNSA. V lost 4 bases and J 4 bases, leaving 13 bases between the germline ends. The CDR3 has 15 amino acids.

The rearrangement links TRBV6-4 to TRBJ2-7, with D hard to call. CDR3 size: 13 residues. Trimming stripped 7 bases from V and 0 bases from J, with 10 bases between. The germline gives CDR1 MRHNA, CDR2 SNTAGT. The CDR3 nucleotides read TGTGCCAGCATCGGTAGGTTCTCCTACGAGCAGTACTTC. Translated: CASIGRFSYEQYF.